This TCR beta chain was sequenced during a study of PD-L1 blockade in urothelial cancer. Study-level information: The study started patients on atezolizumab around 2014, giving 1,200 mg intravenously every 3 weeks. About 90% of the 29 patients were males with bladder-origin urothelial cancer. Whole-study results and caveats: At 3 weeks on treatment, tumor-associated clones expanded more with durable benefit.

Clones were read by immunoSEQ multiplex PCR, and TCRdb kept only the in-frame ones, dropping some. This sample yields approximately 93,000 clones, of which approximately 87% are seen a single time; approximately 8.4% belongs to the top ten. This CDR3 region has 12 residues. The time point denotes: peripheral blood 6 weeks after treatment start. Pretreatment and on-treatment blood mononuclear cell samples were taken, totaling between 1 and 8 time points per patient. This clone was detected only once. Its antigen remains unknown. This sequence joins TRBV21-1 and TRBJ2-5; the table gives TRBD2 as D, unverified against the DNA. TRBV21-1 is tagged as a pseudogene. The sequenced sample was PBMCs, obtained around atezolizumab (anti-PD-L1) treatment. This TCR was sampled from a man between 65 and 80 years old with urothelial cancer. CDR3 bases: TGTGCCAGCAGCAAAGACGAGGAGACCCAGTACTTC. Translation: CASSKDEETQYF.